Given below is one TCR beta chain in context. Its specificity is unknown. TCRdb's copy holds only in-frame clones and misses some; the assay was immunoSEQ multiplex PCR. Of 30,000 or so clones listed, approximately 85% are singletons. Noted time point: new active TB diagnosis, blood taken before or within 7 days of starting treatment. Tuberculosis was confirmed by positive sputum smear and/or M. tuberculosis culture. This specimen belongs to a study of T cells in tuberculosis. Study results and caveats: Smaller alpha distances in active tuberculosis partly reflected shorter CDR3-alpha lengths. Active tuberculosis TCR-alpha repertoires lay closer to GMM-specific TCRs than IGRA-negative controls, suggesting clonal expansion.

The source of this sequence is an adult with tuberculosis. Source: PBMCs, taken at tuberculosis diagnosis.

The CDR3 reads CASSLGLTGTNTEAFF. The DNA for the CDR3 is TGTGCCAGCAGCTTAGGGCTCACAGGGACGAACACTGAAGCTTTCTTT. This chain connects TRBV11-2 to TRBJ1-1; D is possibly TRBD1 (6 bases). V lost 1 base and J 1 base, leaving 13 bases between the germline ends. Germline CDR1 SGHAT, CDR2 FQNNGV. CDR3 length equals 16 residues.